This is a list of T cell receptor beta chains from one sample in a study of T cell responses to AZD1222 COVID-19 vaccine. TCRdb keeps only in-frame clones here, not all; method: immunoSEQ multiplex PCR. Of more than 85,000 clones listed, less than 90% are singletons. Sample: peripheral blood, taken on day 0 of AZD1222 vaccination. The receptors originated from an adult in good health. CDR3s include the opening cysteine and the closing phenylalanine or tryptophan. Fields, in order: clone size, J gene, D gene, V gene, CDR3 protein, CDR3 DNA. The D gene is left open where the match is weak. Clone sizes are given selectively: once, few, many, or a class where the clone is expanded.

>-|TRBJ1-2|-|TRBV5-6
CASSRDLLNYGYTF
TGTGCCAGCAGCCGGGACCTTCTTAACTATGGCTACACCTTC
>-|TRBJ1-2|TRBD1|TRBV7-8
CASSSSGTGATKGGYTF
TGTGCCAGCAGCTCCTCCGGGACAGGGGCTACCAAGGGTGGCTACACCTTC
>-|TRBJ1-2|TRBD1|TRBV25-1
CASSEFRDRLQRGYTF
TGTGCCAGCAGTGAATTCAGGGACAGGTTACAGCGTGGCTACACCTTC
>once|TRBJ1-2|-|TRBV7-9
CASSPLGGSDGYTF
TGTGCCAGCAGCCCCTTAGGGGGGAGCGATGGCTACACCTTC
>-|TRBJ2-1|-|TRBV1
CTSSYQAVSSYNEQFF
TGCACCAGCAGCTACCAAGCGGTCTCGTCCTACAATGAGCAGTTCTTC
>-|TRBJ2-5|-|TRBV24-1
CATSDPTGRDETQYF
TGTGCCACCAGTGACCCGACAGGGAGGGACGAGACCCAGTACTTC
>-|TRBJ1-2|-|TRBV30
CAWRMGGDYTF
TGTGCCTGGAGGATGGGGGGTGACTACACCTTC
>-|TRBJ1-5|-|TRBV11-1
CASSHGPDQPQHF
TGTGCCAGCAGCCATGGTCCGGATCAGCCCCAGCATTTT
>-|TRBJ2-7|-|TRBV7-2
CASSLGGFYEQYF
TGTGCCAGCAGCTTAGGGGGTTTCTACGAGCAGTACTTC
>-|TRBJ1-1|-|TRBV29-1
CSVVRRMNTEAFF
TGCAGCGTTGTACGTCGGATGAACACTGAAGCTTTCTTT
>-|TRBJ2-2|-|TRBV7-9
CASSIGTGELFF
TGTGCCAGCAGCATCGGCACCGGGGAGCTGTTTTTT
>-|TRBJ1-1|-|TRBV11-3
CASSLGKNTEAFF
TGTGCCAGCAGCTTAGGGAAGAACACTGAAGCTTTCTTT
>-|TRBJ2-1|TRBD2|TRBV30
CAWRGSGRSYNEQFF
TGTGCCTGGAGGGGTAGCGGGAGATCTTACAATGAGCAGTTCTTC
>-|TRBJ1-1|-|TRBV10-3
CATWTATNTEAFF
TGTGCCACCTGGACAGCTACAAACACTGAAGCTTTCTTT
>-|TRBJ2-7|-|TRBV27
CASSPKFWTPYEQYF
TGTGCCAGCAGTCCGAAGTTCTGGACCCCCTACGAGCAGTACTTC
>once|TRBJ1-2|TRBD1|TRBV7-9
CASSLKAGGDYGYTF
TGTGCCAGCAGCTTAAAGGCAGGGGGTGACTATGGCTACACCTTC
>-|TRBJ1-5|-|TRBV21-1
CASTLGDLPPNNQPQHF
TGTGCCAGCACCTTGGGAGATCTCCCGCCGAACAATCAGCCCCAGCATTTT
>-|TRBJ1-2|-|TRBV27
CASSFLGQNYGYTF
TGTGCCAGCAGTTTTCTCGGGCAGAACTATGGCTACACCTTC